Described below is a single TCR beta chain sequence and its context. Its antigen is undetermined. Time point defined: newly diagnosed GD, antithyroid drugs for less than 3 months. Isolated PBMC RNA provided the starting material for the TCR library. This sample was taken from a study of regulatory T cells in long-lasting Graves disease. The study, taken as a whole, reports: Persistent patients had a count of shared public clonotypes (2,741) that exceeded that of new patients (about 970).

Library construction for TCR beta used iRepertoire HTBI primers and Arm-PCR of CDR3 regions. TCRdb re-analysed the multiplex PCR reads in MiXCR, keeping a single row per CDR3 protein. The data show about 430,000 distinct CDR3 sequences, 15% seen once. In addition, the sample was reused for a study of T cells in Graves' hyperthyroidism and ophthalmopathy. Turning to that study: No progression to ophthalmopathy during 18 months of follow-up defined stable disease. Most thyroid clonotypes expanded above 0.001 appeared in blood too.

The sample in question was peripheral blood mononuclear cells (PBMCs), obtained at new diagnosis, from a patient treated with antithyroid drugs. This receptor was taken from a woman aged 40 to 50 with Graves disease.

CDR3 sequence reads: CASSYSTDWGVAQYF. The CDR3, as DNA: TGTGCCAGCAGTTACTCCACGGATTGGGGAGTGGCCCAGTACTTC. The chain combines TRBV3-1 with TRBJ2-5; possibly TRBD2 for D (5 bases). The V gene's germline CDR1 is LGHDT and CDR2 YNNKEL (reference sequence). There are 15 residues in the CDR3. Trimming cost V 6 bases and J 9 bases, with 23 bases left between them.